This TCR beta chain was retrieved from a study of cytomegalovirus exposure and HLA in healthy donors. Findings and limits, study-wide: Fewer N-insertions than the approximately 700-donor mean were reportedly shown by an Asian-associated ancestry cluster in a later analysis. TCR beta sequences numbering over 15,000 were associated with HLA alleles at 0.05 false discovery rate in a later analysis. From TCR beta sequences, most subjects' HLA-A and HLA-B alleles were reportedly predicted accurately.

There were likely unrecorded immune exposures, though donors were nominally healthy when sampled. The PCR had 60 Vbeta and 13 Jbeta primers. Some clones are missing from TCRdb's copy, which holds only in-frame ones; the method was immunoSEQ multiplex PCR. This sample carries approximately 91,000 clones, under 75% of them seen once, and the ten largest clones take about 2.5%. V dropped 4 bases and J dropped 8; count of bases not matched to a gene: 7. The CDR3 sequence is 14 residues long. CDR1 and CDR2 from the germline V gene are SEHNR and FQNEAQ (reference sequence). Concerning this clone: Its antigen is unknown.

The source of this sequence is a human donor in good health. The chain employs TRBV7-9 and TRBJ1-2; TRBD1 agrees at 10 bases. The material sequenced was PBMCs. Written as DNA, the CDR3 is TGTGCCAGCAGCTCGTCCGGGACAGGGGAAGGCTACACCTTC. It is translated as CASSSSGTGEGYTF.